Given below is one T cell receptor (beta chain) in context. Its antigen is undetermined. The authors built TCR beta libraries using iRepertoire HTBI primers and Arm-PCR of CDR3 regions. TCRdb ran MiXCR on the multiplex PCR reads and lists one entry per CDR3 protein. The table shows around 430,000 distinct CDR3 sequences, with approximately 23% occurring only once. As for time point: persistent/refractory GD, antithyroid drugs over 5 years with positive TRAb. The TCR library was prepared using RNA isolated from PBMCs. These data belong to a study of regulatory T cells in long-lasting Graves disease. Study-level information: More than 5 years of antithyroid drugs with positive TSH receptor antibodies defined persistent Graves' disease. Whole-study results and caveats: Possibly, accuracy suffered from the small sample size. Thyroid tissue went unstudied; only peripheral blood was examined.

CDR1 and CDR2 (germline): SEHNR, FQNEAQ (reference sequence). Unmatched junction bases numbered 14, after V lost 6 bases and J lost 5 bases. The CDR3 is 17 amino acids. This clonotype originated in a female donor with Graves disease. This chain uses TRBV7-9 with TRBJ2-2; 8 bases map to TRBD2. Sequenced here: peripheral blood mononuclear cells (PBMCs), sampled when the disease was refractory, from a patient treated with antithyroid drugs. CDR3 region: CASRLTPGLGVTGELFF. CDR3 in DNA: TGTGCCAGCAGACTGACACCGGGACTAGGGGTAACCGGGGAGCTGTTTTTT. Full variable domain (missing parts from reference TRBV7-9 and TRBJ2-2): DTGVSQNPRHKITKRGQNVTFRCDPISEHNRLYWYRQTLGQGPEFLTYFQNEAQLEKSRLLSDRFSAERPKGSFSTLEIQRTEQGDSAMYLCASRLTPGLGVTGELFFGEGSRLTVL.